A single sample is the source of the 5 T cell receptor beta chains below, sequenced in a study of blood T cell repertoires in COVID-19. Data came from immunoSEQ multiplex PCR; TCRdb stores just in-frame clones and leaves some out. The sample contains approximately 28,000 clones, around four fifths of which appear only once. Specimen: peripheral blood. Source of these receptors: an elderly man with active or convalescent COVID-19.

The J gene is TRBJ1-3, the V gene TRBV3-1 (or the pseudogene TRBV3-2); D gene unclear. CDR1 is LGHDT and CDR2 is YNNKEL in the germline V gene (reference sequence). V lost 2 bases and J lost 4, with 9 bases in between. The CDR3 spans 14 residues. The chain's CDR3 is CASSQSGSGNTIYF. The CDR3 DNA reads TGTGCCAGCAGCCAATCCGGTTCCGGAAACACCATATATTTT.

The chain employs TRBV13 and TRBJ1-3, with D hard to call. V was cut by 0 bases and J by 0 bases, with 6 bases left in between. The CDR3 runs 15 residues. Looked up from germline, CDR1 is PRHDT and CDR2 is FYEKMQ (reference sequence). The CDR3 loop is CASSLGRNSGNTIYF. CDR3 sequence (DNA): TGTGCCAGCAGCTTAGGCAGGAACTCTGGAAACACCATATATTTT. Looking up the rest from reference TRBV13 and TRBJ1-3 gives the full variable domain: AAGVIQSPRHLIKEKRETATLKCYPIPRHDTVYWYQQGPGQDPQFLISFYEKMQSDKGSIPDRFSAQQFSDYHSELNMSSLELGDSALYFCASSLGRNSGNTIYFGEGSWLTVV.

This sequence joins TRBV19 and TRBJ1-5; 8 positions agree with TRBD1. CDR1 LNHDA and CDR2 SQIVND come from the germline V gene (reference sequence). J was trimmed by 1 base and V by 1 base; bases with no gene match: 6. The CDR3 loop spans 17 amino acids. CDR3 sequence: CASSIGYRTGSNQPQHF. CDR3 nucleotide sequence: TGTGCCAGTAGTATAGGTTATAGGACAGGGAGCAATCAGCCCCAGCATTTT.

This chain connects TRBV19 to TRBJ1-1; tentatively, D is TRBD1 (5 bases). The CDR3 is 14 residues long. Germline lookup yields CDR1 LNHDA and CDR2 SQIVND (reference sequence). Deletions cut 3 bases from V and 4 bases from J, with 12 bases between. The CDR3 sequence: CASSIGGFATEAFF. Here the CDR3 DNA reads TGTGCCAGTAGTATCGGGGGGTTTGCCACTGAAGCTTTCTTT.

The chain has TRBV7-2 and TRBJ1-5; 7 nucleotides align to TRBD1. CDR1 and CDR2 from the germline V gene are SGHTA and FQGNSA. The CDR3 contains 13 residues. J gave up 7 bases and V 6 bases, and 6 bases lay outside the gene matches. The CDR3 is CASSLTGSQPQHF. CDR3 DNA sequence: TGTGCCAGCAGTTTGACAGGGTCCCAGCCCCAGCATTTT. The full variable domain, completed using reference TRBV7-2 and TRBJ1-5, is GAGVSQSPSNKVTEKGKDVELRCDPISGHTALYWYRQSLGQGLEFLIYFQGNSAPDKSGLPSDRFSAERTGGSVSTLTIQRTQQEDSAVYLCASSLTGSQPQHFGDGTRLSIL.